This T cell receptor beta chain was obtained from a study of blood T cell repertoires in COVID-19. Study as a whole: Material from acute and convalescent COVID-19 was sourced from the United States, Italy and Spain.

Data came from immunoSEQ multiplex PCR; TCRdb stores just in-frame clones and leaves some out. Among 250,000 or so clones listed, roughly 84% were seen once. V was shortened by 2 bases and J by 4 bases, with 16 bases between the two germline ends. CDR3 length: 15 residues. The germline CDR1 and CDR2 sequences are SQVTM and ANQGSEA. The sample comprised peripheral blood. This clonotype was obtained from a woman between 40 and 50 years old who had recovered from COVID-19. The V and J genes are TRBV29-1 and TRBJ2-3; a weak D match, TRBD2 (7 bases). CDR3 nucleotides: TGCAGCGTTGAAATAACGGGGGGCAGGGCAGATACGCAGTATTTT. Translation gives CSVEITGGRADTQYF.